The 6 T cell receptor beta chains reported below all come from one sample, sequenced in a study of T-cell reconstitution after alpha-beta-depleted transplantation in children. Molecular barcoding with unique molecular identifiers was used for the TCRbeta library. One entry per CDR3 protein, called by TCRdb with MiXCR from the PCR reads. This sample yields around 450,000 distinct CDR3 sequences, of which 10% are seen a single time; around 2% belongs to the top ten. Specimen: PBMCs, collected before TCRalphabeta/CD19-depleted stem cell transplant. These receptors all come from a child aged 2-15 years with inherited bone marrow failure, due to receive a stem cell transplant.

This clonotype was counted ten times or more. The chain uses TRBV10-3 and TRBJ2-7; 7 nucleotides line up with TRBD2. Germline V gives CDR1 ENHRY, CDR2 SYGVKD. The CDR3 is 14 residues long. J gave up 2 bases and V 10 bases, and 11 bases lay outside the gene matches. The DNA for the CDR3 is TGTGCCACCCAAACCGGACTAGGGACCTACGAGCAGTACTTC. It yields the protein CATQTGLGTYEQYF.

This clonotype was detected a few times. J is TRBJ2-1 and V is TRBV5-1; D may be TRBD2 (5 bases). Per germline, CDR1 SGHRS and CDR2 YFSETQ. This CDR3 region has 9 residues. With 7 bases removed from V and 10 bases from J, the gap between germline ends came to 6 bases. The DNA for the CDR3 is TGCGCCAGCTGCGGGGAGCAGTTCTTC. Translation: CASCGEQFF.

The table lists this clonotype with many counts. CDR3 sequence reads: CAISESGRGRDQPQHF. In nucleotides, the CDR3 is TGTGCCATCAGTGAGTCGGGAAGGGGGCGCGATCAGCCCCAGCATTTT. The V gene is TRBV10-3, the J gene TRBJ1-5; TRBD1 agrees at 7 bases. Trimming took 0 bases from V and 5 from J; bases not matched to a gene: 7. Germline CDR1 reads ENHRY; CDR2 reads SYGVKD. CDR3 size: 16 residues.

This clonotype was seen ten or more times. The chain carries TRBV5-6 and TRBJ2-7, with D perhaps matching TRBD2 (5 bases). Looked up from germline, CDR1 is SGHDT and CDR2 is YYEEEE. Trimming removed 1 base from V and 6 bases from J, with 14 bases in between. The CDR3 loop spans 14 amino acids. CDR3 sequence: CASSLRRGIREQYF. CDR3 DNA sequence: TGTGCCAGCAGCTTGAGACGGGGAATTCGCGAGCAGTACTTC.

There are a few counts of this clonotype. V is TRBV6-2 or TRBV6-3 and J is TRBJ2-1; TRBD2 is a possible D gene (5 bases). The germline V and J ends were trimmed by 2 bases and 2 bases, with 19 bases remaining between them. CDR3 length: 18 amino acids. Germline V gene data show CDR1 as MNHEY and CDR2 as SVGEGT. The CDR3 sequence: CASSYTLRGPGAYNEQFF. CDR3 DNA: TGTGCCAGCAGTTACACCCTTAGAGGTCCCGGGGCCTACAATGAGCAGTTCTTC.

This clonotype was observed many times. The chain combines TRBV20-1 with TRBJ1-5, with D possibly matching TRBD1 (5 bases). The CDR3 extends over 12 amino acids. V lost 2 bases and J lost 9, with 11 bases in between. Germline V gives CDR1 DFQATT, CDR2 SNEGSKA (reference sequence). The CDR3 sequence: CSARQVQGPQHF. The CDR3 DNA follows: TGCAGTGCTAGACAGGTTCAGGGGCCCCAGCATTTT.